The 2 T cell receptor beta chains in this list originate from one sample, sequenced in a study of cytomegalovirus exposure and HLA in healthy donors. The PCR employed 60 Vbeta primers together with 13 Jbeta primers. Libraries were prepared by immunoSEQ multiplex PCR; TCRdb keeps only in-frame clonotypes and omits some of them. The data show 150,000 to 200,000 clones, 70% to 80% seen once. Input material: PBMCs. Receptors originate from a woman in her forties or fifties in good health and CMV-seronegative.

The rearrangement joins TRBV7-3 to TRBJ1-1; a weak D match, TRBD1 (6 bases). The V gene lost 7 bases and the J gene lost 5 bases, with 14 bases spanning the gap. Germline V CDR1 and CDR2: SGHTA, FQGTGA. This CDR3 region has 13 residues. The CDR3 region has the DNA TGTGCCAGCAAAAGGGGGATGGAAACTGAAGCTTTCTTT. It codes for CASKRGMETEAFF.

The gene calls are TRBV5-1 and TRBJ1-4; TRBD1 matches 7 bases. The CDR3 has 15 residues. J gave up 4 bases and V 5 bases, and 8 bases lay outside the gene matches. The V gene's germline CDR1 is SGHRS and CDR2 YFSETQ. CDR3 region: CASRVSGQHNEKLFF. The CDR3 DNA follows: TGCGCCAGCAGGGTCTCGGGACAGCATAATGAAAAACTGTTTTTT.